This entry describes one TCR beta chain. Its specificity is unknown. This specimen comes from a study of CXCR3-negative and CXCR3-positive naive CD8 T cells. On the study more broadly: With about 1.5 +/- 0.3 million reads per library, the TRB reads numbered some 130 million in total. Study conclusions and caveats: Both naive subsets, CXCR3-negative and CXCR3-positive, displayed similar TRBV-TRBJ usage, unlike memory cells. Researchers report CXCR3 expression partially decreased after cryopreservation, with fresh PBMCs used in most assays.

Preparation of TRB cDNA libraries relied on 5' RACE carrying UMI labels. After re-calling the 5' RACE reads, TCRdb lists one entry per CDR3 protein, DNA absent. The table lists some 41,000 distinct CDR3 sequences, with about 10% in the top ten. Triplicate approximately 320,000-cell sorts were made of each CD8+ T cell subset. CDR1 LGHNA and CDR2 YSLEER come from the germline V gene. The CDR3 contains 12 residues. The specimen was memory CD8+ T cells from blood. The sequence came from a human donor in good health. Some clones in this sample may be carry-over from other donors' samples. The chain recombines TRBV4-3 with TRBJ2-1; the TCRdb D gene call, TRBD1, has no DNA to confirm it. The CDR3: CASSQGGGPRFF.